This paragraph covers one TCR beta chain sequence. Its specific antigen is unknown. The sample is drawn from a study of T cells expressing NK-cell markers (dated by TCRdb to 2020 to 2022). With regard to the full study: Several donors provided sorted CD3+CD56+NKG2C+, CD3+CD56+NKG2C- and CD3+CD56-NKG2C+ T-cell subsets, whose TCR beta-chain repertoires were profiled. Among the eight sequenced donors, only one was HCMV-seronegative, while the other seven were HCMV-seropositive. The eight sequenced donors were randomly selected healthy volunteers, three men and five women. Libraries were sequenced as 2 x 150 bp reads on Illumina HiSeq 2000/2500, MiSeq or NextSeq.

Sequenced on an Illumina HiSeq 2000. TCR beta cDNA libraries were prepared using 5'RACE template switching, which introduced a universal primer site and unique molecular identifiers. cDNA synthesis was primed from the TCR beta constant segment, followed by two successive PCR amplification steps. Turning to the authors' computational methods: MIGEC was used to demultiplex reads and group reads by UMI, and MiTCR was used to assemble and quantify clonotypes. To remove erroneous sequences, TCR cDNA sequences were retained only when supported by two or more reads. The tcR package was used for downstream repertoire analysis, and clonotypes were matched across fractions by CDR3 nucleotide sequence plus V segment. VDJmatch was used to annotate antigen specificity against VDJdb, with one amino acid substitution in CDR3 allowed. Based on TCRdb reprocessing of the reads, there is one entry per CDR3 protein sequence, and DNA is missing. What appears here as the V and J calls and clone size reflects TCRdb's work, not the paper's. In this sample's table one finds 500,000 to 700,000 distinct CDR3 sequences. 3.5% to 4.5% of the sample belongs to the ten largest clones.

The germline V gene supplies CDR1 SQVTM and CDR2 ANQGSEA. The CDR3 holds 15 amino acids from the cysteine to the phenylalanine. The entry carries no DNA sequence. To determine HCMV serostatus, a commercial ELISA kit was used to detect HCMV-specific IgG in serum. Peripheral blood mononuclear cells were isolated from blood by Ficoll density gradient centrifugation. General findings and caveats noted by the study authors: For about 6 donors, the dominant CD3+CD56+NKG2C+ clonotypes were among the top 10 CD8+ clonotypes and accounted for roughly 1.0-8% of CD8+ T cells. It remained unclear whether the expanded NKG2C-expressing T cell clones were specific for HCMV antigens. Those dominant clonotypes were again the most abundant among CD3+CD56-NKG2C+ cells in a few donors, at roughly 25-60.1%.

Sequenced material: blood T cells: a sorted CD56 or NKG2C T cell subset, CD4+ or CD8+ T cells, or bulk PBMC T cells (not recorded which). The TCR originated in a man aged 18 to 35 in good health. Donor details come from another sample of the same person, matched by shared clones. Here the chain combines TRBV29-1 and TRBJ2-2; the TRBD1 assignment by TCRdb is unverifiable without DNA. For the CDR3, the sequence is CSVEEEGVGTGELFF.